One sample yielded the 27 T cell receptor beta chains listed below, sequenced in a study of blood T cell repertoires in COVID-19. TCRdb's table, derived via immunoSEQ multiplex PCR, lists solely in-frame clones and lacks some. The profile shows about 210,000 clones, 84% of them singletons. Sequenced: peripheral blood. Receptor source: a woman in her forties or fifties with active or convalescent COVID-19.

This CDR3 is CASRQASSYNEQFF. The CDR3 region has the DNA TGTGCCTCACGACAGGCTAGCTCCTACAATGAGCAGTTCTTC. This chain links TRBV6-5 with TRBJ2-1; a weak D match, TRBD1 (6 bases). The CDR3 covers 14 residues. Trimming pared 11 bases from V and 0 bases from J, leaving 14 bases between. Looked up from germline, CDR1 is MNHEY and CDR2 is SVGAGI.

About this clone itself: A much more abundant neighbour one base away suggests this may be a read error. The chain carries TRBV5-4 and TRBJ1-2, with 9 bases identical to TRBD1. This CDR3 contains 13 residues. V shed 2 bases and J 4 bases; nucleotides not matched to a gene: 0. Germline loops: CDR1 SGHNT, CDR2 YYREEE (reference sequence). Here the CDR3 reads CASSLQGAYGYTF. In nucleotides, the CDR3 is TGTGCCAGCAGCTTACAGGGGGCCTATGGCTACACCTTC. The full variable domain, in which reference TRBV5-4 and TRBJ1-2 provide the parts outside the CDR3, is ETGVTQSPTHLIKTRGQQVTLRCSSQSGHNTVSWYQQALGQGPQFIFQYYREEENGRGNFPPRFSGLQFPNYSSELNVNALELDDSALYLCASSLQGAYGYTFGSGTRLTVV.

This clone was counted between two and nine times. This chain uses TRBV12-5 with TRBJ2-7; the D gene is possibly TRBD1 (5 bases). This CDR3 has 15 residues. Trimming removed 7 bases from V and 2 bases from J, with 18 bases in between. The germline CDR1 and CDR2 sequences are LGHNT and FRNRAP. CDR3 sequence (DNA): TGTGCTAGTGCTCCCTCGGGCAGGGCAGCCTACGAGCAGTACTTC. Its protein is CASAPSGRAAYEQYF.

This chain connects TRBV2 to TRBJ2-6; D remains ambiguous. The CDR3 has 12 amino acids. V lost 11 bases to trimming and J lost 1 base, with 6 bases between them. Looked up from germline, CDR1 is SNHLY and CDR2 is FYNNEI. CDR3 amino acids: CALDSGANVLTF. The CDR3 coding sequence is TGTGCCCTAGATTCTGGGGCCAACGTCCTGACTTTC.

In this sample, this clone turned up once. The CDR3 DNA follows: TGCGCCACCCCAAAGACAGCTAGCAATCAGCCCCAGCATTTT. Translated: CATPKTASNQPQHF. The chain uses TRBV23-1 and TRBJ1-5, with D tentatively TRBD1 (5 bases). TRBV23-1 is flagged as an ORF with uncertain function. The CDR3 is 14 residues long. Trimming took off 10 bases at V and 0 bases at J, with 13 bases between the two ends.

The chain carries TRBV2 and TRBJ2-1, with TRBD1 matching over 10 bases. The ends lost 4 bases at V and 4 bases at J; junction bases unmatched: 1. The germline CDR1 and CDR2 sequences are SNHLY and FYNNEI. This CDR3 has 14 residues. Written as DNA, the CDR3 is TGTGCCAGCAGTGTGGACAGGGGGTACAATGAGCAGTTCTTC. Residues: CASSVDRGYNEQFF. Drawing the rest from reference TRBV2 and TRBJ2-1, the complete variable domain is EPEVTQTPSHQVTQMGQEVILRCVPISNHLYFYWYRQILGQKVEFLVSFYNNEISEKSEIFDDQFSVERPDGSNFTLKIRSTKLEDSAMYFCASSVDRGYNEQFFGPGTRLTVL.

V is TRBV5-1 and J is TRBJ2-5; no firm D call. The CDR3 consists of 13 residues. Per germline, CDR1 SGHRS and CDR2 YFSETQ. The V end was cut by 0 bases, the J end by 1 base, with 4 bases between. For the CDR3, the DNA is TGCGCCAGCAGCTTGGGGGCCCAAGAGACCCAGTACTTC. Translation gives CASSLGAQETQYF.

Concerning this clone: This sample includes further DNA sequences coding for the same CDR3. This chain uses TRBV2 with TRBJ2-1; no clear D. This CDR3 spans 11 amino acids. V was cut by 4 bases and J by 6 bases, with 4 bases left in between. Germline V gives CDR1 SNHLY, CDR2 FYNNEI. In DNA form, the CDR3 reads TGTGCCAGCAGTGTCCGCAATGAGCAGTTCTTC. Translating gives CASSVRNEQFF.

The chain uses TRBV2 and TRBJ1-1, with TRBD1 as a possible D gene (6 bases). The CDR3 sequence is 11 residues long. Germline loops: CDR1 SNHLY, CDR2 FYNNEI. With 8 bases removed from V and 9 bases from J, the gap between germline ends came to 13 bases. The CDR3 DNA reads as TGTGCCAGCGGGGACACACAAAAAGCTTTCTTT. It specifies CASGDTQKAFF.

This chain links TRBV6-5 with TRBJ1-6; TRBD1 matches 9 bases. Per germline, CDR1 MNHEY and CDR2 SVGAGI. The CDR3 is 15 amino acids. V gave up 5 bases and J gave up 8 bases; unmatched junction bases: 7. The CDR3 protein is CASSKDRGMYSPLHF. CDR3 bases: TGTGCCAGCAGTAAGGACAGGGGCATGTATTCACCCCTCCACTTT.

This clone was seen only a few times. The chain uses TRBV11-2 and TRBJ1-2, with unresolved D. From germline, CDR1 is SGHAT and CDR2 FQNNGV. The CDR3 covers 13 residues. The ends were cut back, 3 bases at V and 0 bases at J, with 5 bases in the middle. CDR3 region: CASSFTTNYGYTF. CDR3 bases: TGTGCCAGCAGCTTTACAACTAACTATGGCTACACCTTC.

The V gene is TRBV20-1, the J gene TRBJ2-3; TRBD2 agrees at 8 bases. Germline V CDR1 and CDR2: DFQATT, SNEGSKA (reference sequence). V dropped 3 bases and J dropped 3; count of bases not matched to a gene: 8. The CDR3 covers 15 residues. CDR3 bases: TGCAGTGCTAGTTTAAGCGGGAGATCAACAGATACGCAGTATTTT. Translating gives CSASLSGRSTDTQYF.

In nucleotides, the CDR3 is TGTGCCAGCTGCATACGCGGGGTCCCCGGGGAGCTGTTTTTT. This encodes CASCIRGVPGELFF. The chain combines TRBV19 with TRBJ2-2, with TRBD2 as a possible D gene (6 bases). CDR3 length equals 14 residues. In germline, CDR1 is LNHDA, CDR2 SQIVND (reference sequence). Trimming shortened V by 9 bases and J by 6 bases, and 17 bases separated the two germline ends.

The genes are TRBV10-3 and TRBJ1-1, with 7 bases that match TRBD1. CDR3 length equals 14 residues. J was trimmed by 1 base and V by 5 bases; bases with no gene match: 4. Per the germline V gene, CDR1 is ENHRY and CDR2 is SYGVKD. The CDR3 nucleotides read TGTGCCATCAGTTCAGGGACAGAGAACACTGAAGCTTTCTTT. Translating gives CAISSGTENTEAFF.

This clone was observed a single time. The V call is TRBV5-6, the J call TRBJ1-1; TRBD1 matches at 12 bases. The ends lost 5 bases at V and 4 bases at J; junction bases unmatched: 3. Germline V lookup: CDR1 SGHDT, CDR2 YYEEEE. The CDR3 extends over 14 amino acids. The CDR3 here is CASRVGQGATEAFF. The CDR3 nucleotides read TGTGCCAGCAGGGTGGGACAGGGGGCCACTGAAGCTTTCTTT.

The chain combines TRBV5-4 with TRBJ1-6, with 7 bases that match TRBD1. The CDR3 has 15 residues. V was pared by 2 bases and J by 7 bases, with 6 bases of the junction left unmatched. Per germline, CDR1 SGHNT and CDR2 YYREEE (reference sequence). The CDR3 DNA reads as TGTGCCAGCAGCTTAACGGGACAGTTGAATTCACCCCTCCACTTT. Translated: CASSLTGQLNSPLHF.

The chain combines TRBV12-3 or TRBV12-4 with TRBJ1-1; tentative D call: TRBD1 (6 bases). The CDR3 runs to 12 residues. V was clipped by 9 bases and J by 5 bases, with 13 bases between them. CDR3: CASGVGGTEAFF. CDR3 in DNA: TGTGCCAGTGGGGTAGGGGGAACTGAAGCTTTCTTT.

The chain is built from TRBV6-5 and TRBJ1-2; 10 positions match TRBD1. Trimming at V came to 2 bases and at J to 10 bases, leaving 4 bases not matched to a gene. CDR3 size: 13 residues. From germline, CDR1 is MNHEY and CDR2 SVGAGI. The CDR3 bases are TGTGCCAGCAGTTACGGGACAGGGGCAGCCTACACCTTC. Translating it yields CASSYGTGAAYTF.

This chain links TRBV28 with TRBJ1-2, with 9 nucleotides matching TRBD1. Per the germline V gene, CDR1 is MDHEN and CDR2 is SYDVKM. This CDR3 spans 15 amino acids. Trimming took 4 bases from V and 8 from J; bases not matched to a gene: 11. CDR3 loop: CASSSHSGTGIGYTF. CDR3 nucleotides: TGTGCCAGCAGTTCCCACTCCGGGACAGGGATAGGCTACACCTTC.

This clone appeared a few times. V usage is TRBV12-3 or TRBV12-4 and J usage is TRBJ1-1; tentative D call: TRBD1 (6 bases). CDR3 length: 13 amino acids. V dropped 3 bases and J dropped 6 bases, with 11 bases sitting between them. CDR3 bases: TGTGCCAGCAGTTTGACAGGAAATCCTGAAGCTTTCTTT. It specifies CASSLTGNPEAFF.

V usage is TRBV19 and J usage is TRBJ1-4, with a weak D call TRBD1 (5 bases). The CDR3 extends over 14 amino acids. V was trimmed by 2 bases and J by 4 bases, leaving 8 bases between them. Germline loops: CDR1 LNHDA, CDR2 SQIVND (reference sequence). The CDR3 DNA sequence: TGTGCCAGTAGTATAACAGGAAATAATGAAAAACTGTTTTTT. It specifies CASSITGNNEKLFF.

The gene calls are TRBV27 and TRBJ2-2; 9 bases fit TRBD1. The CDR3 spans 13 residues. The V segment lost 3 bases and the J segment 9 bases; nucleotides outside the gene matches: 2. Germline V gives CDR1 MNHEY, CDR2 SMNVEV (reference sequence). This chain's CDR3 is CASSLGQGWELFF. The CDR3 DNA sequence: TGTGCCAGCAGTTTGGGACAGGGTTGGGAGCTGTTTTTT.

The chain joins TRBV6-1 to TRBJ1-5; D may be TRBD1 (5 bases). From germline, CDR1 is MNHNS and CDR2 SASEGT. The CDR3 consists of 16 residues. The germline V and J ends were trimmed by 4 bases and 2 bases, with 15 bases remaining between them. The CDR3 nucleotides read TGTGCCAGCAGTGGCTATGCGGGGCCCGGCAATCAGCCCCAGCATTTT. This translates into CASSGYAGPGNQPQHF.

The chain joins TRBV4-1 to TRBJ2-1; 7 bases align to TRBD1. V lost 4 bases and J lost 3; bases outside the gene matches: 9. This CDR3 is 16 amino acids long. CDR1 is MGHRA, CDR2 YSYEKL, per germline. Written as DNA, the CDR3 is TGCGCCAGCAGCCCCGGACAGGCCCTTAACTACAATGAGCAGTTCTTC. Translation gives CASSPGQALNYNEQFF.

The V and J genes are TRBV20-1 and TRBJ1-2; D gene ambiguous. Germline CDR1 DFQATT, CDR2 SNEGSKA (reference sequence). Trimming removed 1 base at V and 6 bases at J, with 6 bases between. The CDR3 covers 11 residues. The chain's CDR3 is CSARGDDGYTF. The CDR3 region has the DNA TGCAGTGCTAGAGGAGATGATGGCTACACCTTC.

The chain recombines TRBV5-4 with TRBJ1-5, with TRBD1 as a possible D gene (6 bases). The CDR3 runs 13 residues. The germline V gene has CDR1 SGHNT and CDR2 YYREEE (reference sequence). The V gene lost 9 bases and the J gene lost 7 bases, with 17 bases spanning the gap. The CDR3 loop is CATGREGGQPQHF. The CDR3 region has the DNA TGTGCCACAGGCCGGGAGGGGGGACAGCCCCAGCATTTT. The whole variable domain, filled in from reference TRBV5-4 and TRBJ1-5, reads ETGVTQSPTHLIKTRGQQVTLRCSSQSGHNTVSWYQQALGQGPQFIFQYYREEENGRGNFPPRFSGLQFPNYSSELNVNALELDDSALYLCATGREGGQPQHFGDGTRLSIL.

The CDR3 DNA reads TGTGCCAGCAGTAAAACCGCCGGGACAGGGGCCACAGATACGCAGTATTTT. It is translated as CASSKTAGTGATDTQYF. The chain combines TRBV6-4 with TRBJ2-3, with TRBD1 matching over 10 bases. Unmatched junction bases numbered 10, after V lost 5 bases and J lost 2 bases. The CDR3 spans 17 residues. The germline gives CDR1 MRHNA, CDR2 SNTAGT.